This record concerns one T cell receptor (beta chain) sequence. This record comes from a study of T-cell memory formation after mild COVID-19. Germline CDR1 DFQATT, CDR2 SNEGSKA (reference sequence). V lost 6 bases to trimming and J lost 4 bases, with 12 bases between them. The CDR3 is 12 amino acids. Using its own MiXCR run on the 5' RACE reads, TCRdb lists one record per CDR3 protein. The profile shows about 300,000 distinct CDR3 sequences, roughly a fifth of them singletons. This TCR was recovered from a man aged 18 to 30 who had mild COVID-19 (a few samples of this study predate the infection). Cell type and time point are not known. Sequenced sample: PBMCs or a T cell subset sorted from them (not recorded which). V and J are TRBV20-1 and TRBJ1-1, with D perhaps matching TRBD1 (6 bases). For the CDR3, the DNA is TGCAGTGCCCAAGACAGGAGCACTGAAGCTTTCTTT. As protein: CSAQDRSTEAFF.